The present entry profiles one T cell receptor beta chain with its context. Antigen unknown. Assay: immunoSEQ multiplex PCR; the TCRdb copy retains only in-frame clones and omits some. The repertoire holds 150,000 to 200,000 clones, with about 92% as singletons. This record comes from a study of T cell responses to AZD1222 COVID-19 vaccine. Study findings and constraints: Unmutated variant regions are reportedly the target of nearly half of TCRs that are spike-specific. Baseline antibody screening turned up just a handful of seropositive AZD1222 recipients. Most donors were white British and more were female, and clonal diversity was possibly underestimated. Two AZD1222 doses significantly raised spike-specific TCR breadth and depth over controls.

CDR1 GTSNPN and CDR2 SVGIG come from the germline V gene (reference sequence). The CDR3 sequence is 13 residues long. Unmatched junction bases numbered 2, after V lost 1 base and J lost 6 bases. The receptor was derived from an adult in good health. This chain connects TRBV30 to TRBJ1-5; 8 nucleotides match TRBD1. The source was peripheral blood, collected on day 0 of AZD1222 vaccination. The CDR3 bases are TGTGCCTGGAGTGCAACAGGGGGTCAGCCCCAGCATTTT. Translated, it gives CAWSATGGQPQHF.